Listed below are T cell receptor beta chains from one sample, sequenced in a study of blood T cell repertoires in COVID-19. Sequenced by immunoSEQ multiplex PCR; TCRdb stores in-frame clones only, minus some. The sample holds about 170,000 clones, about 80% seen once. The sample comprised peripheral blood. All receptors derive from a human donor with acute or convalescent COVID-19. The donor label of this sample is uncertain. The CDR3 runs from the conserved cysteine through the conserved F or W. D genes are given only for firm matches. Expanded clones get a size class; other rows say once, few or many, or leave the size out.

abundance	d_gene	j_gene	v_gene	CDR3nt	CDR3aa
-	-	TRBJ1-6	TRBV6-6	TGTGCCAGCTTAGACATTTATTCACCCCTCCACTTT	CASLDIYSPLHF
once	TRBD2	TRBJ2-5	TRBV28	TGTGCCAGCAGTTTGGGGCCCGGGAGGGAGACCCAGTACTTC	CASSLGPGRETQYF
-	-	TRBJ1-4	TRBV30	TGTGCCTGGACTCGGGGGGAAAGATCTGAAAAACTGTTTTTT	CAWTRGERSEKLFF
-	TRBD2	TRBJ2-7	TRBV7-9	TGTGCCAGCAGGTATAGCGGGCCATCGTCGCAGTACTTC	CASRYSGPSSQYF
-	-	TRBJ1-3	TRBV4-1	TGCGCCAGCAGCGATTACAGGGCTCTTGCTGGAAACACCATATATTTT	CASSDYRALAGNTIYF
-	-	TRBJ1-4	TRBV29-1	TGCAGCGTTGAAGATGACAGGTCCCCTATCGGAAAACTGTTTTTT	CSVEDDRSPIGKLFF
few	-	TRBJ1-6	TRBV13	TGTGCCAGCGGGCAGGGGCTGGGTTCACCCCTCCACTTT	CASGQGLGSPLHF
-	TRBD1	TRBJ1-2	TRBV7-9	TGTGCCAGCAGCCACGGACAGGGGGTTAACTATGGCTACACCTTC	CASSHGQGVNYGYTF
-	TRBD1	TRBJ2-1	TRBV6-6	TGTGCCAGCAGTCGAACACAGGGGGCGCTTGCCAATGAGCAGTTCTTC	CASSRTQGALANEQFF
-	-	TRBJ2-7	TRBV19	TGTGCCAGTAGTATACAGGGTTCCTACGAGCAGTACTTC	CASSIQGSYEQYF
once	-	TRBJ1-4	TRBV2	TGTGCCAGCAGCGCGGGGGGAGGGGGTGAAAAACTGTTTTTT	CASSAGGGGEKLFF
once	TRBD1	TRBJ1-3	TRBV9	TGTGCCAGCAGCGTTGGATCGGAGCGTTGGGGGACAGGGAAAGGTAACACCATATATTTT	CASSVGSERWGTGKGNTIYF
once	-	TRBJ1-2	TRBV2	TGTGCCAGCAGTGGGGCGGGACTGTCCTATGGCTACACCTTC	CASSGAGLSYGYTF
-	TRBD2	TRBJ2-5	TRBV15	TGTGCCACCAGCAGAGACAGCGGGGGTGAGACCCAGTACTTC	CATSRDSGGETQYF
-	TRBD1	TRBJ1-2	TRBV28	TGTGCCAGCAGTCCCCCGGGACAGCCTTTGGGTGGCTACACCTTC	CASSPPGQPLGGYTF
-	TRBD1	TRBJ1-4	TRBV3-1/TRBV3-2	TGTGCCAGCAGCCAGATCCTCGGGACAGGCCGTAATGAAAAACTGTTTTTT	CASSQILGTGRNEKLFF
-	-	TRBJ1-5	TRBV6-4	TGTGCCAGCAGTGACTCTAGGGGGTCGGGCAATCAGCCCCAGCATTTT	CASSDSRGSGNQPQHF
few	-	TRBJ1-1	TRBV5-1	TGCGCCAGCAGCTTGGCTCCCGGTAACACTGAAGCTTTCTTT	CASSLAPGNTEAFF
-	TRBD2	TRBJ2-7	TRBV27	TGTGCCACCAATTCCCCGGGCCGCGGGGGGACCTACGAGCAGTACTTC	CATNSPGRGGTYEQYF
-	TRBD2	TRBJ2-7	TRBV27	TGTGCCAGCCGAAAGCGGGAGGTCTACGAGCAGTACTTC	CASRKREVYEQYF
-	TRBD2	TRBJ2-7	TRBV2	TGTGCCAGCAGTCTGGGACTAGCATACGAGCAGTACTTC	CASSLGLAYEQYF
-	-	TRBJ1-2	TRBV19	TGTGCCAGTACCGCCCCCACTCTTCCCTATCTGGGCTACACCTTC	CASTAPTLPYLGYTF
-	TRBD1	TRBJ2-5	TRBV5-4	TGTGCCAGCAGCTCGGCTCAGGGGGTAGCAGAGACCCAGTACTTC	CASSSAQGVAETQYF
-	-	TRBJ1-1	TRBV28	TGTGCCAGCAGCCCCAGACAGCTTGAAGCTTTCTTT	CASSPRQLEAFF
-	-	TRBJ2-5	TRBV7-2	TGTGCCAGCAGCTTGGGTGGGACTCGGGAGACCCAGTACTTC	CASSLGGTRETQYF
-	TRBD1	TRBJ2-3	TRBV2	TGTGCCAGCAGTCTCCGACAGGGGGCCGAAGATACGCAGTATTTT	CASSLRQGAEDTQYF
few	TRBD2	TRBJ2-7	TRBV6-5	TGTGCCAGTAGACTAGCGGATACCTACGAGCAGTACTTC	CASRLADTYEQYF
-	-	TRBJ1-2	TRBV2	TGTGCCAGCAGGCGACAGGCGGAAGGCTACACCTTC	CASRRQAEGYTF
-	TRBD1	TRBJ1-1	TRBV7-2	TGTGCCAGCAGCTCCTCAGGGGGTAAGACTGAAGCTTTCTTT	CASSSSGGKTEAFF
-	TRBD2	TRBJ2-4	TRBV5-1	TGCGCCAGCAGCTTGGAGACTAGCGGGGGTGGGAACATTCAGTACTTC	CASSLETSGGGNIQYF
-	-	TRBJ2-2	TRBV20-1	TGCAGTGCTAGTTCCGACTTCACCGGGGAGCTGTTTTTT	CSASSDFTGELFF
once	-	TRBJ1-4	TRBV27	TGTGCCAGCAGTTCCTCAGGAACCGATGAAAAACTGTTTTTT	CASSSSGTDEKLFF
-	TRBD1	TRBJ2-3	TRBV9	TGTGCCAGCAGCGTAGAGACCGGACAGGGGGCCGGAGATACGCAGTATTTT	CASSVETGQGAGDTQYF
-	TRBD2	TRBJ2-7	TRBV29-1	TGCAGCGTTAGGGTAGCGGGGGGCTCCTACGAGCAGTACTTC	CSVRVAGGSYEQYF
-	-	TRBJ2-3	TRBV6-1	TGTGCCAGCAGTGAAGGGCAGTTCACAGATACGCAGTATTTT	CASSEGQFTDTQYF
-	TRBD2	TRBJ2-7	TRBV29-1	TGCAGCGCAGGACTAGCGGAAATTTACGAGCAGTACTTC	CSAGLAEIYEQYF
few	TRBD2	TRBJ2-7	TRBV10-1	TGCGCCAGCAGTGAGAGGACTAGCGACGAGCAGTACTTC	CASSERTSDEQYF
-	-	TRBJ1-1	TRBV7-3	TGTGCCAGCAGCTTACAGGGTAAGACGGACACTGAAGCTTTCTTT	CASSLQGKTDTEAFF
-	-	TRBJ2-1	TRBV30	TGTGCCTGGAACGTTTTGACAGCTTACAATGAGCAGTTCTTC	CAWNVLTAYNEQFF
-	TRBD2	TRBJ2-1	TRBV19	TGTGCCAGTAGAGCACGGACTAGCGGGGACAATGAGCAGTTCTTC	CASRARTSGDNEQFF
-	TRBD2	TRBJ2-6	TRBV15	TGTGCCACCAGCAGAGTAGCGGGGGTTGGGGCCAACGTCCTGACTTTC	CATSRVAGVGANVLTF
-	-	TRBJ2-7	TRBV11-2	TGTGCCAGCAGCTTCTCCTTGGCCCACGAGCAGTACTTC	CASSFSLAHEQYF
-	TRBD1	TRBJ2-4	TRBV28	TGTGCCAGCAGGGGACAGGACGCGGCCAAAAACATTCAGTACTTC	CASRGQDAAKNIQYF
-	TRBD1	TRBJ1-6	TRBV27	TGTGCCAGCAGTTCCCGGGACAGACCTAATTCACCCCTCCACTTT	CASSSRDRPNSPLHF
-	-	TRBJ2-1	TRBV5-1	TGCGCCAGCAGCTTTCCCGACAATGAGCAGTTCTTC	CASSFPDNEQFF
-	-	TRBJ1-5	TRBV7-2	TGTGCCAGCAGCTTAGATCCCCAGCGGGATACAGGCAATCAGCCCCAGCATTTT	CASSLDPQRDTGNQPQHF
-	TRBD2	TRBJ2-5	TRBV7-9	TGTGCCAGCAGCTTAGCCACGACTAGCGGGAAGGAGACCCACCACTTC	CASSLATTSGKETHHF
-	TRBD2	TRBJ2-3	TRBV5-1	TGCGCCAGCAGCTCTCAACTAGCGGGAGGGTCAGATACGCAGTATTTT	CASSSQLAGGSDTQYF
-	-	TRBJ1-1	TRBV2	TGTGCCAGCGGACTTTTGACGGGTTTTGAAGCTTTCTTT	CASGLLTGFEAFF
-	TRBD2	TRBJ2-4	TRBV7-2	TGTGCCAGCAGCCCGGGACTAGCGGGAGGGGGGGCCAAAAACATTCAGTACTTC	CASSPGLAGGGAKNIQYF
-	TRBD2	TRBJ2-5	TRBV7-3	TGTGCCAGCAACGCGGGGGGGCCGCAAGAGACCCAGTACTTC	CASNAGGPQETQYF
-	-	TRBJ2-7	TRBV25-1	TGTGCCAGCAGCCTCAACTGGGAGCAGTACTTC	CASSLNWEQYF
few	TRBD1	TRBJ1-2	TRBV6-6	TGTGCCAGCAACGGACAGGACCTTTTCTATGGCTACACCTTC	CASNGQDLFYGYTF